This TCR beta chain came from a study of shared clonotypes between healthy human individuals. Notes on the study in general: Lower generation probabilities were found for non-shared clonotypes than for those shared by all four donors. Sampling was confined to blood; repertoires within tissues likely differ.

Trimming took 1 base from V and 4 from J, leaving 11 bases between them. Germline CDR1 reads SEHNR; CDR2 reads FQNEAQ (reference sequence). The CDR3 totals 15 residues. Donors comprised only Caucasian adults living in Nashville, Tennessee. To note about this clone: What it binds is not known.

Investigators spread the genomic DNA of each subset evenly over several immunoSEQ plates. Data came from immunoSEQ multiplex PCR; TCRdb stores just in-frame clones and leaves some out. The table records about 2 million clones, around 95% of them present only once. The V and J genes are TRBV7-9 and TRBJ2-1, with TRBD2 as a possible D gene (5 bases). Sequencing was done on a sample of naive CD4+ T cells sorted from blood. The subset here: CD45RA+ positively selected. The sequence was obtained from a man aged 18 to 30 in good health. The CDR3 DNA reads as TGTGCCAGCAGCTTAGATGGACTGGAATACAATGAGCAGTTCTTC. Amino acids: CASSLDGLEYNEQFF.